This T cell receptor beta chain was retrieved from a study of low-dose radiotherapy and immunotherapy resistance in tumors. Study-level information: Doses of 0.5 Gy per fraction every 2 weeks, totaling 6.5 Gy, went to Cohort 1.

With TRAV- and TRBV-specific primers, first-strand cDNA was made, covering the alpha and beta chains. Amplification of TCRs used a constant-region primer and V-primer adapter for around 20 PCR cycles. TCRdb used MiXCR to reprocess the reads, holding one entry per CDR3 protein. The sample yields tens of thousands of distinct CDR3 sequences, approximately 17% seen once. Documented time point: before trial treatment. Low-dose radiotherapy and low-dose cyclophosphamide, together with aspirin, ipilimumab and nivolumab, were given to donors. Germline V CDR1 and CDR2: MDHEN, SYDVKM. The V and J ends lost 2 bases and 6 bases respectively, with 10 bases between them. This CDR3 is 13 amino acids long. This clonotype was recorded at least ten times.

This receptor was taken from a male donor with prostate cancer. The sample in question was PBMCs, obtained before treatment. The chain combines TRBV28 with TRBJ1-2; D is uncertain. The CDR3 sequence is CASSLQVVDGYTF. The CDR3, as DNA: TGTGCCAGCAGTTTACAGGTCGTTGATGGCTACACCTTC.